These T cell receptor beta chains were read from a single sample in a study of blood T cell repertoires in COVID-19. TCRdb's copy holds only in-frame clones and misses some; the assay was immunoSEQ multiplex PCR. The sample has some 190,000 clones, approximately 85% seen once. The sequencing sample was made of peripheral blood. These receptors were taken from a woman at least 80 years old with acute or convalescent COVID-19. CDR3s include the opening cysteine and the closing phenylalanine or tryptophan. D genes are given only for firm matches. The listing skips clone size in some rows; elsewhere it reads once, few, many or a size class.

CDR3: CASSPNLGYEQFF
DNA: TGTGCCAGCTCACCCAATCTCGGGTATGAGCAGTTCTTC
size: .
J: TRBJ2-1
V: TRBV18
D: .

CDR3: CATSHSGTSGRETQYF
DNA: TGTGCCACCAGTCATTCCGGGACTAGCGGGAGAGAGACCCAGTACTTC
size: .
J: TRBJ2-5
V: TRBV24-1
D: TRBD2

CDR3: CASNYPGEEDTQYF
DNA: TGTGCCAGCAATTATCCAGGGGAAGAGGATACGCAGTATTTT
size: few
J: TRBJ2-3
V: TRBV6-6
D: .

CDR3: CASSLGPGTGNTGELFF
DNA: TGCGCCAGCAGCTTGGGCCCTGGGACAGGGAACACCGGGGAGCTGTTTTTT
size: .
J: TRBJ2-2
V: TRBV5-1
D: TRBD1

CDR3: CASSSDSAGGYTF
DNA: TGTGCCAGCAGCTCGGACAGCGCTGGGGGCTACACCTTC
size: .
J: TRBJ1-2
V: TRBV3-1/TRBV3-2
D: .

CDR3: CASGQQPVGYGYTF
DNA: TGTGCCAGCGGCCAACAGCCTGTGGGCTATGGCTACACCTTC
size: .
J: TRBJ1-2
V: TRBV7-2
D: .

CDR3: CASSHDRANTEAFF
DNA: TGTGCCAGCAGCCACGACAGGGCGAACACTGAAGCTTTCTTT
size: .
J: TRBJ1-1
V: TRBV6-5
D: TRBD1

CDR3: CASSLDISEQFF
DNA: TGTGCCAGCAGCTTAGACATCTCTGAGCAGTTCTTC
size: few
J: TRBJ2-1
V: TRBV7-9
D: .

CDR3: CASSLVATNTGELFF
DNA: TGTGCCAGCAGCTTAGTTGCGACGAACACCGGGGAGCTGTTTTTT
size: .
J: TRBJ2-2
V: TRBV7-2
D: .

CDR3: CASSLNRDMTQYF
DNA: TGTGCCAGCAGCTTAAACCGGGACATGACGCAGTATTTT
size: .
J: TRBJ2-3
V: TRBV7-3
D: .

CDR3: CASSSRAWDNEQFF
DNA: TGCGCCAGCAGCTCTCGAGCGTGGGACAATGAGCAGTTCTTC
size: .
J: TRBJ2-1
V: TRBV5-1
D: .

CDR3: CASGGWGSNYGYTF
DNA: TGTGCTAGTGGTGGGTGGGGCAGCAACTATGGCTACACCTTC
size: .
J: TRBJ1-2
V: TRBV12-5
D: .

CDR3: CASSLRQPQHF
DNA: TGTGCCAGCAGCTTACGGCAGCCCCAGCATTTT
size: .
J: TRBJ1-5
V: TRBV5-8
D: .

CDR3: CASKGGAKGTGNEKLFF
DNA: TGTGCCAGTAAGGGAGGAGCGAAAGGGACAGGGAATGAAAAACTGTTTTTT
size: .
J: TRBJ1-4
V: TRBV19
D: TRBD1

CDR3: CASSSGTYRMNTEAFF
DNA: TGTGCCAGCAGCTCTGGGACTTACCGAATGAACACTGAAGCTTTCTTT
size: few
J: TRBJ1-1
V: TRBV6-2/TRBV6-3
D: .

CDR3: CASSFHSRGGEQFF
DNA: TGTGCCAGCAGCTTTCACTCGAGGGGGGGTGAGCAGTTCTTC
size: .
J: TRBJ2-1
V: TRBV11-3
D: .

CDR3: CASSYGTSGSVQFF
DNA: TGTGCCAGCAGCTACGGGACTAGCGGGTCGGTTCAGTTCTTC
size: once
J: TRBJ2-1
V: TRBV7-2
D: TRBD2

CDR3: CASSLLGSTEAFF
DNA: TGTGCCAGCAGTTTGTTGGGGAGCACTGAAGCTTTCTTT
size: .
J: TRBJ1-1
V: TRBV28
D: .

CDR3: CASSHRDPDTQYF
DNA: TGTGCCAGCAGCCACAGGGATCCCGATACGCAGTATTTT
size: .
J: TRBJ2-3
V: TRBV3-1/TRBV3-2
D: .

CDR3: CASSPSGQNQETQYF
DNA: TGCGCCAGCAGCCCCTCGGGACAAAACCAAGAGACCCAGTACTTC
size: .
J: TRBJ2-5
V: TRBV5-1
D: .

CDR3: CASSYGQAGANVLTF
DNA: TGTGCCAGCAGTTACGGACAGGCTGGGGCCAACGTCCTGACTTTC
size: once
J: TRBJ2-6
V: TRBV6-5
D: TRBD1

CDR3: CASSLLPTGEKLFF
DNA: TGTGCCAGCAGCTTACTTCCGACGGGAGAAAAACTGTTTTTT
size: .
J: TRBJ1-4
V: TRBV7-2
D: .

CDR3: CASSLLRNTEAFF
DNA: TGTGCCAGCAGCTTGCTACGGAACACTGAAGCTTTCTTT
size: .
J: TRBJ1-1
V: TRBV5-6
D: .

CDR3: CASNSQTPSELAESYNEQFF
DNA: TGTGCCAGCAACTCCCAAACCCCCTCCGAACTAGCGGAATCCTACAATGAGCAGTTCTTC
size: once
J: TRBJ2-1
V: TRBV28
D: TRBD2

CDR3: CASQPQVGSSGNTIYF
DNA: TGTGCCAGCCAACCCCAGGTCGGGAGTTCTGGAAACACCATATATTTT
size: few
J: TRBJ1-3
V: TRBV18
D: .